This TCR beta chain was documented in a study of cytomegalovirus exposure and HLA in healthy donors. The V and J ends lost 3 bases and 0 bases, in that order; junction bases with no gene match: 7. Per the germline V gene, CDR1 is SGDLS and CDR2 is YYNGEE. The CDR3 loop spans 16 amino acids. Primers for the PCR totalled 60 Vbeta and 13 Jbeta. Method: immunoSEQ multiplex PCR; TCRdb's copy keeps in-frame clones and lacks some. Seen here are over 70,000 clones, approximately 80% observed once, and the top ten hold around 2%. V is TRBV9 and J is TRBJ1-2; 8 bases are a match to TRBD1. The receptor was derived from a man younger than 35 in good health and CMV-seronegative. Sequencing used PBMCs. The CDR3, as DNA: TGTGCCAGCAGCGAGACAGGGGAAGGATCTAACTATGGCTACACCTTC. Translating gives CASSETGEGSNYGYTF.